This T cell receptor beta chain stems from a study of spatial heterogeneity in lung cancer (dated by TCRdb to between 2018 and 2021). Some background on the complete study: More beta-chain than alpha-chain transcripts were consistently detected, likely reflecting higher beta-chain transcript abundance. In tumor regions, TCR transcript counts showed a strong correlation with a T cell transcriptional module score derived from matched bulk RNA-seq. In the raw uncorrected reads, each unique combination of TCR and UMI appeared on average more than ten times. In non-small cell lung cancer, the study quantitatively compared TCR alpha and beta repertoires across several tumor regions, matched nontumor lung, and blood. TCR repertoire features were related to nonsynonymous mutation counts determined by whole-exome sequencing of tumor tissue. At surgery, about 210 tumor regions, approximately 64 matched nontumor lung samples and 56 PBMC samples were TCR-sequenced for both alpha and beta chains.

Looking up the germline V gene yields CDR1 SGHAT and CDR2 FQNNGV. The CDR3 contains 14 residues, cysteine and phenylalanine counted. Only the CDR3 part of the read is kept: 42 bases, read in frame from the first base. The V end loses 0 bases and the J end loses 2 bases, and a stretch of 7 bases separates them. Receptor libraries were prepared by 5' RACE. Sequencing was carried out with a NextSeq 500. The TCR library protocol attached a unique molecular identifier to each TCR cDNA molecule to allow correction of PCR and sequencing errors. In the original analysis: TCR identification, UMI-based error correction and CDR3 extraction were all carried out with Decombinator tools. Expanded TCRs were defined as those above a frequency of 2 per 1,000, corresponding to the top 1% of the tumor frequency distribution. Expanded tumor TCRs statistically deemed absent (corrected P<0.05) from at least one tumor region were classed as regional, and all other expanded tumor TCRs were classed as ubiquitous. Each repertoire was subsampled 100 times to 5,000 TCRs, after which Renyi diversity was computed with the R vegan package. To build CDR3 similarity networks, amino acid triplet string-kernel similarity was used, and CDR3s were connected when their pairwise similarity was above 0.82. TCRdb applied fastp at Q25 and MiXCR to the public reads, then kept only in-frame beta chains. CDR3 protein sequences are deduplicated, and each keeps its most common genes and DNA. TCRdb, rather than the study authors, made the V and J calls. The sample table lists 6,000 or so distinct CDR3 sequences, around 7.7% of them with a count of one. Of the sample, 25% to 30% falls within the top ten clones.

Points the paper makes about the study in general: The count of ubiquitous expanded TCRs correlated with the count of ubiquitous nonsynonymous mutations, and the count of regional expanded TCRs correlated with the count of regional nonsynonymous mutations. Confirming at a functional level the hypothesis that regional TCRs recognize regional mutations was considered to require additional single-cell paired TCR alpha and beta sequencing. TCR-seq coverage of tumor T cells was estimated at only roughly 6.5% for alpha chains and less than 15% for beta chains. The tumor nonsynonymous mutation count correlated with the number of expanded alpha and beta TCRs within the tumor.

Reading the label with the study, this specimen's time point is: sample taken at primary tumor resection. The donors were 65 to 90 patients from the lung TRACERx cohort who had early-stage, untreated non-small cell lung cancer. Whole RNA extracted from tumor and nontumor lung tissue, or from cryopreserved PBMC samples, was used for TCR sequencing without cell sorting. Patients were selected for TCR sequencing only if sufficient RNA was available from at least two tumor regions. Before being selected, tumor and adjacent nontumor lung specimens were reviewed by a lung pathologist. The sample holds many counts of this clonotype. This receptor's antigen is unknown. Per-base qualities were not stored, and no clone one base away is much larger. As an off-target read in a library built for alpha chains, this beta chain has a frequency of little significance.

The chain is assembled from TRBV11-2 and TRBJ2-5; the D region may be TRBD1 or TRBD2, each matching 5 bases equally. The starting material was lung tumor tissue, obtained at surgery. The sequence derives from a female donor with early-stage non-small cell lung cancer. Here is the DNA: TGTGCCAGCAGCTTAGATTGGGGGCAAGAGACCCAGTACTTC. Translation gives CASSLDWGQETQYF.